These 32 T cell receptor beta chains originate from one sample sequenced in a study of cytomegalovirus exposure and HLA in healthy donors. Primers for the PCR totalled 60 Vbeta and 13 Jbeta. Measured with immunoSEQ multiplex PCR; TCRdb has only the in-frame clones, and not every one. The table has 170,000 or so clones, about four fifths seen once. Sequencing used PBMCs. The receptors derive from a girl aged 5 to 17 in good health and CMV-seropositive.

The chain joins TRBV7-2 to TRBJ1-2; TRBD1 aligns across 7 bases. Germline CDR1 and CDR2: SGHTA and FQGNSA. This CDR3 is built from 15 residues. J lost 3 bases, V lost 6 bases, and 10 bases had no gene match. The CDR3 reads CASRGGQAGDYGYTF. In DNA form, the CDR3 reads TGTGCCAGCAGGGGCGGACAGGCCGGGGACTATGGCTACACCTTC.

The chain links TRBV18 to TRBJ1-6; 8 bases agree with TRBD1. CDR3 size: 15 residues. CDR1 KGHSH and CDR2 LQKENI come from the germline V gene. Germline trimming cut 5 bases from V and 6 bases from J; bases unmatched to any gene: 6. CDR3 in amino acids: CASSSLQGGNSPLHF. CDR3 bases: TGTGCCAGCTCATCCCTACAGGGGGGTAATTCACCCCTCCACTTT.

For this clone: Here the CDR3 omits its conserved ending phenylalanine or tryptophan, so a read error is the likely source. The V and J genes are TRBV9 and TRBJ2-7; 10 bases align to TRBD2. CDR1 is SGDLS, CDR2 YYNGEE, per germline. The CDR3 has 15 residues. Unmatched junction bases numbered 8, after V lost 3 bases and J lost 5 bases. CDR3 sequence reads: CASSAPGTSAHEQYL. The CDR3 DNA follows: TGTGCCAGCAGCGCACCCGGGACTAGCGCCCACGAGCAGTACCTC.

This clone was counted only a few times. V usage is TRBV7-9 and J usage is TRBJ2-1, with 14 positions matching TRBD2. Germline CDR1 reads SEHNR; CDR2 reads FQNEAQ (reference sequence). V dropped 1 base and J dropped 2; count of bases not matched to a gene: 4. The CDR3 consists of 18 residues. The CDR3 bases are TGTGCCAGCAGCTTAGTGACTAGCGGGGGGGCTCCCTACAATGAGCAGTTCTTC. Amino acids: CASSLVTSGGAPYNEQFF.

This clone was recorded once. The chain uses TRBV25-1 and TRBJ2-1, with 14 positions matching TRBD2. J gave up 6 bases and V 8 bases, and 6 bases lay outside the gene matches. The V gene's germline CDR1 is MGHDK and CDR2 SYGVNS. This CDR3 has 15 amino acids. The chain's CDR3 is CASEGTSGSFNEQFF. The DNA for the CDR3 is TGTGCCAGCGAAGGGACTAGCGGGAGTTTCAATGAGCAGTTCTTC.

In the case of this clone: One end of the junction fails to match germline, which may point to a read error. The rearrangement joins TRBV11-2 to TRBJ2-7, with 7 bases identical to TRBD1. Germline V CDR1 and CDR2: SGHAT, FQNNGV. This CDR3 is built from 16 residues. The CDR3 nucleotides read TGTGCCAGCAGCTTAGTTTCGACAGGGCCGTCCTACGAGCAGTGCTTC. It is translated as CASSLVSTGPSYEQCF.

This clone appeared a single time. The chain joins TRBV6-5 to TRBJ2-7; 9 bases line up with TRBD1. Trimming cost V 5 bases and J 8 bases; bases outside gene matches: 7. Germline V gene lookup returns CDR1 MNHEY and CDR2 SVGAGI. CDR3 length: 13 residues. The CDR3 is CASSPPGQGKQYF. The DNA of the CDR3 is TGTGCCAGCAGTCCTCCGGGACAGGGCAAGCAGTACTTC.

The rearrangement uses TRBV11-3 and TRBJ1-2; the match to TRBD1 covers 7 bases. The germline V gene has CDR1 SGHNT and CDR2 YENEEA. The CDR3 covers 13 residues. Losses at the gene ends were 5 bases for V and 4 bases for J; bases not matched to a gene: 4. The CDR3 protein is CASSTTGSYGYTF. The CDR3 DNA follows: TGTGCCAGCAGCACGACAGGGTCCTATGGCTACACCTTC.

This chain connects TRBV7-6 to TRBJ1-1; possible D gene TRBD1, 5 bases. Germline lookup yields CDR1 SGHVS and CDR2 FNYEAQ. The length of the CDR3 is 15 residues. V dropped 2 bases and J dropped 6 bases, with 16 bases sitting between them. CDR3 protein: CASSLSAGPPPEAFF. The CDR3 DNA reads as TGTGCCAGCAGCTTATCGGCGGGACCCCCTCCTGAAGCTTTCTTT.

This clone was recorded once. CDR3 nucleotides: TGTGCCAGCAGCCGGGACACGGGGGAAGCTTTCTTT. Translating it yields CASSRDTGEAFF. The chain recombines TRBV2 with TRBJ1-1; D may be TRBD1 (6 bases). The V gene's germline CDR1 is SNHLY and CDR2 FYNNEI. This CDR3 comprises 12 residues. V was pared by 6 bases and J by 8 bases, with 13 bases between.

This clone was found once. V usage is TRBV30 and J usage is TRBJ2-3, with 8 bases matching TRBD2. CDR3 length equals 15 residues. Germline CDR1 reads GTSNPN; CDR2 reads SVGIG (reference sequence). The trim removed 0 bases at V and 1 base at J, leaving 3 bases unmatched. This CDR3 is CAWSVRGGRTDTQYF. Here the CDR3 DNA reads TGTGCCTGGAGTGTACGCGGGGGGCGCACAGATACGCAGTATTTT. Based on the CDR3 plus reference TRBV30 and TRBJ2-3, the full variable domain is SQTIHQWPATLVQPVGSPLSLECTVEGTSNPNLYWYRQAAGRGLQLLFYSVGIGQISSEVPQNLSASRPQDRQFILSSKKLLLSDSGFYLCAWSVRGGRTDTQYFGPGTRLTVL.

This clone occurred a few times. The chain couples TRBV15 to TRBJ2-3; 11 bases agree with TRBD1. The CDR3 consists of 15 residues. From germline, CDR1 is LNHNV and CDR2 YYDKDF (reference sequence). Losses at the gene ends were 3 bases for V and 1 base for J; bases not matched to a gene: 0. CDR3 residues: CATSRGQGGTDTQYF. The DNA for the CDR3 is TGTGCCACCAGCAGGGGACAGGGGGGCACAGATACGCAGTATTTT.

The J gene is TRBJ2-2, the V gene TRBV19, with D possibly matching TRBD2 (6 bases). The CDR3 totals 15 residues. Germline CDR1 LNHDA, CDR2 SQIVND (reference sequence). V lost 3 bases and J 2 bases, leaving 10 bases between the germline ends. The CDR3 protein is CASSISGVNTGELFF. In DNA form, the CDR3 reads TGTGCCAGTAGTATTTCGGGGGTAAACACCGGGGAGCTGTTTTTT.

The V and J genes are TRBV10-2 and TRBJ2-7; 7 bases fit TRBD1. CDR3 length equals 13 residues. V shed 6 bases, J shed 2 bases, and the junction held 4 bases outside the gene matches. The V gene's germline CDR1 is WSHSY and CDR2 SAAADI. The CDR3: CASRGDSPYEQYF. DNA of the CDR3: TGCGCCAGCAGGGGGGACAGTCCCTACGAGCAGTACTTC.

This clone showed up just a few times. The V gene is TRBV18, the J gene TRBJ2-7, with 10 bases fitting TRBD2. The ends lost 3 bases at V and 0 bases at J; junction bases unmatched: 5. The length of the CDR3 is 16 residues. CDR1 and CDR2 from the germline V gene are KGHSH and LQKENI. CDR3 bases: TGTGCCAGCTCACCTTGGACTAGCGGTAACTCCTACGAGCAGTACTTC. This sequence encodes CASSPWTSGNSYEQYF.

The CDR3 coding sequence is TGTGCCAGCAGCCCCCGGGTCACTCAAGAGACCCAGTACTTC. Its protein product is CASSPRVTQETQYF. The rearrangement links TRBV13 to TRBJ2-5; D is uncertain. The ends were cut back, 5 bases at V and 2 bases at J, with 12 bases in the middle. Germline loops: CDR1 PRHDT, CDR2 FYEKMQ (reference sequence). This CDR3 has 14 residues. The entire variable domain, with the rest obtained from reference TRBV13 and TRBJ2-5, is as follows: AAGVIQSPRHLIKEKRETATLKCYPIPRHDTVYWYQQGPGQDPQFLISFYEKMQSDKGSIPDRFSAQQFSDYHSELNMSSLELGDSALYFCASSPRVTQETQYFGPGTRLLVL.

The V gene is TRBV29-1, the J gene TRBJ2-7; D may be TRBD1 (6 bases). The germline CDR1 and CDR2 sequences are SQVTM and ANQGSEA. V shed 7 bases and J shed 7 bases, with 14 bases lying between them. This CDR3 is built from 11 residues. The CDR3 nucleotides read TGCAGCGCCGATCGAGGGACAGAGCAGTACTTC. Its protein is CSADRGTEQYF.

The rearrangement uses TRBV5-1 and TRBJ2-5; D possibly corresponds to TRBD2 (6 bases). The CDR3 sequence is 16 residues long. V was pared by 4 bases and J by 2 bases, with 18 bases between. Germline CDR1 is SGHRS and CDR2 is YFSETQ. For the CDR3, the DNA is TGCGCCAGCAGCCCGAACCCTTCTAGCGCACAAGAGACCCAGTACTTC. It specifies CASSPNPSSAQETQYF.

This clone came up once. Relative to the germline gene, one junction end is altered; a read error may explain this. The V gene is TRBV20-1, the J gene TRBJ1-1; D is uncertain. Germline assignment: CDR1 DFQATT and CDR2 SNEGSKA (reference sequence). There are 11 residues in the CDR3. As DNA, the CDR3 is TGCAGTGCTTCCCTCGGGTCCCAGATTCTCTTT. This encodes CSASLGSQILF.

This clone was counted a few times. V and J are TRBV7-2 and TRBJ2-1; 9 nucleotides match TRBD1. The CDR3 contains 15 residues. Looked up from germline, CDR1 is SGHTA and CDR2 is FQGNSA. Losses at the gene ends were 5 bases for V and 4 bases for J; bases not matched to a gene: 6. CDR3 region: CASSPDRGSYNEQFF. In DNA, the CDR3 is TGTGCCAGCAGCCCTGACAGGGGGTCATACAATGAGCAGTTCTTC.

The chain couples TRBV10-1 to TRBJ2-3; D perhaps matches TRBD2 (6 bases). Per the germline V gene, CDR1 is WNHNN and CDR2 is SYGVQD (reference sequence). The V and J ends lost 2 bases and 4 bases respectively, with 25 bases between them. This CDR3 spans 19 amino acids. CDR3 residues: CASSEKWGSRRGDPDTQYF. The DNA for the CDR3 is TGCGCCAGCAGTGAGAAGTGGGGCTCTCGGAGGGGCGACCCAGATACGCAGTATTTT.

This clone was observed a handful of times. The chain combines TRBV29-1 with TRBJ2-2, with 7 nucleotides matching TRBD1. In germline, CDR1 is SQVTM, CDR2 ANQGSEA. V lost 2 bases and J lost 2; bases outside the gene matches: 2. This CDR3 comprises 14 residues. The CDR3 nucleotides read TGCAGCGTTGAATGGGACAGCAACACCGGGGAGCTGTTTTTT. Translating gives CSVEWDSNTGELFF.

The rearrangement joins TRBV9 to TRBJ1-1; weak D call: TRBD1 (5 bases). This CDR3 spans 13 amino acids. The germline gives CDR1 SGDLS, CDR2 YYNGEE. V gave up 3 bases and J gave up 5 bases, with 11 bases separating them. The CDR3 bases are TGTGCCAGCAGCGGGGGGGGAGGGACTGAAGCTTTCTTT. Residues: CASSGGGGTEAFF.

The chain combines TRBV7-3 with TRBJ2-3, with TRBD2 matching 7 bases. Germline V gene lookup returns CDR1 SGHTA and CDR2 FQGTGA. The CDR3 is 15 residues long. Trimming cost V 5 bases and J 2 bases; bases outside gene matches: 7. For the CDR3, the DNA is TGTGCCAGCAGCCCGAGACTAGCAGCCACAGATACGCAGTATTTT. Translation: CASSPRLAATDTQYF.

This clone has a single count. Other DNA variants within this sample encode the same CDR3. The chain's CDR3 is CASSYSEDYGYTF. In DNA, the CDR3 is TGTGCCAGCTCGTATAGCGAGGACTATGGCTACACCTTC. This chain joins TRBV18 and TRBJ1-2; D gene ambiguous. V lost 6 bases and J lost 3, with 11 bases in between. The CDR3 is made up of 13 amino acids. The germline V gene encodes CDR1 KGHSH and CDR2 LQKENI.

CDR3 amino acids: CASSQRTGRHTIYF. CDR3 nucleotide sequence: TGTGCCAGCAGCCAAAGGACAGGACGCCACACCATATATTTT. This rearrangement joins TRBV14 to TRBJ1-3; 7 bases map to TRBD1. The CDR3 is 14 amino acids. CDR1 SGHDN and CDR2 FVKESK come from the germline V gene. V shed 2 bases, J shed 8 bases, and the junction held 6 bases outside the gene matches.

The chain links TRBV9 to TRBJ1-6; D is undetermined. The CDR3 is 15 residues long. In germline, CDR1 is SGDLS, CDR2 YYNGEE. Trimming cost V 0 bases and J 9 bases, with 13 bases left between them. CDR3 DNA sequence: TGTGCCAGCAGCGTAGGCGGGGTGTCAGGTTCACCCCTCCACTTT. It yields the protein CASSVGGVSGSPLHF.

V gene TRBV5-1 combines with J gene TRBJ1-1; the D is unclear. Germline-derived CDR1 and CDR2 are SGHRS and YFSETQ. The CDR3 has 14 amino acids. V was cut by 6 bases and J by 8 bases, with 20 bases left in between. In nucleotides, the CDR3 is TGCGCCAGCACCCCCCGCGCACAGTCGGGGGAAGCTTTCTTT. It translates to CASTPRAQSGEAFF. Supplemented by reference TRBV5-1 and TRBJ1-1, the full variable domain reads KAGVTQTPRYLIKTRGQQVTLSCSPISGHRSVSWYQQTPGQGLQFLFEYFSETQRNKGNFPGRFSGRQFSNSRSEMNVSTLELGDSALYLCASTPRAQSGEAFFGQGTRLTVV.

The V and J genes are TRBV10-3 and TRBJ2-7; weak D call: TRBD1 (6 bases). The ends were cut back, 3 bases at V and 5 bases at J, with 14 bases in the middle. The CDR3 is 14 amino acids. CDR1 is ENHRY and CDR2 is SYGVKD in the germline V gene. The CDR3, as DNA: TGTGCCATCAGTGACCCAGGGGAAAGGGACGAGCAGTACTTC. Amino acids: CAISDPGERDEQYF.

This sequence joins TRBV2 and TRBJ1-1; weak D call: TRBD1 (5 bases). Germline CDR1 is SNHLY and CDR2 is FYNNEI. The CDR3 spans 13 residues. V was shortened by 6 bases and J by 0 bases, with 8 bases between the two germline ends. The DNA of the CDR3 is TGTGCCAGCAGGGGGGGATTGAACACTGAAGCTTTCTTT. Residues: CASRGGLNTEAFF. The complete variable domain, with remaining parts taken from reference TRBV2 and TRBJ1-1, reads EPEVTQTPSHQVTQMGQEVILRCVPISNHLYFYWYRQILGQKVEFLVSFYNNEISEKSEIFDDQFSVERPDGSNFTLKIRSTKLEDSAMYFCASRGGLNTEAFFGQGTRLTVV.

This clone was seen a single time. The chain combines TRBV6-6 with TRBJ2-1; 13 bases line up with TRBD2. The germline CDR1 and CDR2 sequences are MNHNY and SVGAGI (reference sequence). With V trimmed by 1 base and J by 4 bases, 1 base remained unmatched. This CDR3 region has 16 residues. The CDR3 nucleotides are TGTGCCAGCAGTTACTTGGGACTAGCGGGGTACAATGAGCAGTTCTTC. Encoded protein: CASSYLGLAGYNEQFF.

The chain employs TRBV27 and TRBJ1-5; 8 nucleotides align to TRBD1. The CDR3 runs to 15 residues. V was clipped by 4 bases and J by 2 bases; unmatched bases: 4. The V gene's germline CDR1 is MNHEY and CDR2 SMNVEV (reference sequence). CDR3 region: CASSSQDRGNQPQHF. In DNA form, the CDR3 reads TGTGCCAGCAGTTCGCAGGACAGGGGCAATCAGCCCCAGCATTTT.